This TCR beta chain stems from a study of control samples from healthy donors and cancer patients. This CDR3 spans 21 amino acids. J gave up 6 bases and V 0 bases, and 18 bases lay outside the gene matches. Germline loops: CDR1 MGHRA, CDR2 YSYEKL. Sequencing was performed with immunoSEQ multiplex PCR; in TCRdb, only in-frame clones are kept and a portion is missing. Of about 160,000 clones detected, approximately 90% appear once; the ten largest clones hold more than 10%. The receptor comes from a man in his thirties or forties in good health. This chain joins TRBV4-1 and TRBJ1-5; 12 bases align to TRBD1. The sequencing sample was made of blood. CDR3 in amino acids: CASSQEPVRDRGRSVVQPQHF. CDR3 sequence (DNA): TGCGCCAGCAGCCAAGAACCCGTCCGGGACAGGGGGCGATCGGTGGTTCAGCCCCAGCATTTT.